This is a list of T cell receptor beta chains from one sample in a study of siplizumab effects on memory and regulatory T cells. Only in-frame clones appear in the TCRdb table, and some are missing; sequencing was by immunoSEQ multiplex PCR. The table shows 100,000 or so clones, with less than 95% occurring only once. Specimen: non-Treg CD4+ T cells sorted from blood. These receptors were taken from a human donor in good health. Both conserved end residues are part of each CDR3. The D gene is left open where the match is weak. Clone size is not always given. Where it is, it says once, few, many or a class for expanded clones.

J,D,size,V,CDR3,DNA
TRBJ2-3,TRBD2,-,TRBV11-2,CASSFRFVRLAGPTDTQYF,TGTGCCAGCAGCTTCAGATTCGTTCGACTAGCGGGACCCACAGATACGCAGTATTTT
TRBJ1-6,TRBD1,-,TRBV7-2,CASRAGGGYSPLHF,TGTGCCAGCAGAGCCGGAGGGGGCTATTCACCCCTCCACTTT
TRBJ2-7,-,-,TRBV5-6,CASSATYEQYF,TGTGCCAGCAGCGCTACCTACGAGCAGTACTTC
TRBJ2-1,-,-,TRBV18,CASSPRWWDLYNEQFF,TGTGCCAGCTCACCGCGGTGGTGGGACCTCTACAATGAGCAGTTCTTC
TRBJ1-2,-,-,TRBV10-3,CAISESGGGGGYTF,TGTGCCATCAGTGAGTCGGGAGGAGGAGGAGGCTACACCTTC
TRBJ2-1,TRBD2,-,TRBV9,CASRQAGTSDNEQFF,TGTGCCAGCAGGCAAGCCGGGACTAGCGACAATGAGCAGTTCTTC
TRBJ2-5,-,-,TRBV27,CASSLSTLQETQYF,TGTGCCAGCAGTTTATCCACGCTTCAAGAGACCCAGTACTTC
TRBJ2-7,-,-,TRBV11-2,CASSFPAQGGYYEQYF,TGTGCCAGCAGCTTCCCCGCCCAGGGCGGTTACTACGAGCAGTACTTC
TRBJ2-7,TRBD2,once,TRBV5-5,CASSPGLAGGPEQYF,TGTGCCAGCAGCCCGGGACTAGCGGGAGGTCCCGAGCAGTACTTC
TRBJ2-5,TRBD2,-,TRBV11-2,CASSEILAGVGETQYF,TGTGCCAGCAGCGAAATCTTAGCGGGAGTGGGCGAGACCCAGTACTTC
TRBJ1-3,TRBD1,-,TRBV19,CASNQGAYGNTIYF,TGTGCCAGTAACCAGGGGGCATATGGAAACACCATATATTTT
TRBJ2-1,TRBD1,-,TRBV7-2,CASSYKTGFGEQFF,TGTGCCAGCAGCTACAAGACAGGGTTCGGCGAGCAGTTCTTC
TRBJ2-7,-,-,TRBV27,CASSLSGRGPYEQYF,TGTGCCAGCAGTTTATCCGGACGGGGTCCCTACGAGCAGTACTTC
TRBJ2-3,TRBD2,-,TRBV28,CASGLAGNTDTQYF,TGTGCCAGCGGTCTAGCGGGAAACACAGATACGCAGTATTTT
TRBJ2-5,-,-,TRBV9,CASSVTGRLETQYF,TGTGCCAGCAGCGTGACAGGTCGTTTGGAGACCCAGTACTTC
TRBJ1-2,TRBD1,-,TRBV18,CASSPPTGTYGYTF,TGTGCCAGCTCACCTCCGACAGGGACCTATGGCTACACCTTC
TRBJ2-2,-,-,TRBV7-8,CASSLPGGGFELFF,TGTGCCAGCAGCTTACCCGGAGGGGGGTTCGAGCTGTTTTTT
TRBJ1-2,-,-,TRBV27,CASRQLDSGAGYTF,TGTGCCAGCAGACAGCTTGACAGCGGGGCTGGCTACACCTTC
TRBJ1-2,-,-,TRBV28,CASSFISGDRGYTF,TGTGCCAGCAGTTTCATCTCGGGGGACCGGGGCTACACCTTC
TRBJ1-2,-,-,TRBV25-1,CASSEYGGNYGYTF,TGTGCCAGCAGTGAATACGGGGGCAACTATGGCTACACCTTC
TRBJ1-1,-,-,TRBV30,CAWSLTPGVKNTEAFF,TGTGCCTGGAGCCTTACCCCGGGCGTCAAGAACACTGAAGCTTTCTTT
TRBJ2-5,-,-,TRBV9,CASSVKAGSGFGETQYF,TGTGCCAGCAGCGTAAAAGCCGGGAGTGGTTTTGGAGAGACCCAGTACTTC